Below, 7 T cell receptor beta chains from the same sample are listed, as sequenced in a study of cytotoxic CD8 clonotypes in ibrutinib-treated CLL. Produced via immunoSEQ multiplex PCR; TCRdb's table is partial and in-frame only. The sample has 150,000 or so clones, 75% to 85% seen once. The sequences come from PBMCs, collected after 36 months of ibrutinib treatment. The receptors derive from a human donor with chronic lymphocytic leukemia.

The CDR3 reads CASSERQGTNEQFF. The CDR3 region has the DNA TGTGCCAGCAGTGAAAGGCAGGGTACCAATGAGCAGTTCTTC. The rearrangement uses TRBV2 and TRBJ2-1; the D gene is possibly TRBD1 (5 bases). The CDR3 is 14 amino acids. Between the trimmed V and J ends, which lost 2 bases and 6 bases, there was a span of 11 bases. From germline, CDR1 is SNHLY and CDR2 FYNNEI.

This clone was seen only once. J is TRBJ1-2 and V is TRBV4-1, with D possibly TRBD1 on 5 matching bases. CDR3 size: 14 residues. Germline V gene lookup returns CDR1 MGHRA and CDR2 YSYEKL. Trimming removed 0 bases from V and 3 bases from J, with 8 bases in between. The DNA of the CDR3 is TGCGCCAGCAGCCAAGATTCGGGACACTATGGCTACACCTTC. Amino acids: CASSQDSGHYGYTF.

The genes are TRBV18 and TRBJ2-7; no reliable D call. Germline V lookup: CDR1 KGHSH, CDR2 LQKENI. This CDR3 comprises 16 residues. Trimming shortened V by 3 bases and J by 0 bases, and 15 bases separated the two germline ends. Here the CDR3 DNA reads TGTGCCAGCTCACCTCAGAGACATGGAAGCTCCTACGAGCAGTACTTC. Protein product: CASSPQRHGSSYEQYF.

The chain combines TRBV7-9 with TRBJ1-5; 9 bases match TRBD1. The CDR3 is made up of 15 amino acids. The V segment lost 6 bases and the J segment 7 bases; nucleotides outside the gene matches: 10. CDR1 SEHNR and CDR2 FQNEAQ come from the germline V gene (reference sequence). This CDR3 is CASSQDRGLEQPQHF. In DNA, the CDR3 is TGTGCCAGCAGTCAGGACAGGGGACTGGAGCAGCCCCAGCATTTT.

The chain couples TRBV5-1 to TRBJ1-4; D unresolved. Germline assignment: CDR1 SGHRS and CDR2 YFSETQ. This CDR3 spans 14 amino acids. Trimming shortened V by 2 bases and J by 7 bases, and 12 bases separated the two germline ends. The CDR3 DNA reads TGCGCCAGCAGCTTTGAGGGCCGAGGTGAAAAACTGTTTTTT. Encoded protein: CASSFEGRGEKLFF.

In nucleotides, the CDR3 is TGTGCCAGCAGGCCGGGACAGGGGTTCGAGCAGTACTTC. Translating gives CASRPGQGFEQYF. The chain links TRBV7-9 to TRBJ2-7, with 10 bases fitting TRBD1. Germline assignment: CDR1 SEHNR and CDR2 FQNEAQ (reference sequence). The CDR3 contains 13 residues. The ends lost 6 bases at V and 6 bases at J; junction bases unmatched: 5.

This clone was counted a few times. This chain links TRBV11-2 with TRBJ2-3; 9 nucleotides agree with TRBD2. The CDR3 runs 16 residues. The junction had 10 bases not matched to a gene; V was cut back by 5 bases and J by 4 bases. Germline V gives CDR1 SGHAT, CDR2 FQNNGV. The CDR3 DNA reads TGTGCCAGCAGCGGGTTAGCGGGGGCCGGAGCAGATACGCAGTATTTT. It is translated as CASSGLAGAGADTQYF. Together with reference TRBV11-2 and TRBJ2-3, the CDR3 gives the full variable domain: EAGVAQSPRYKIIEKRQSVAFWCNPISGHATLYWYQQILGQGPKLLIQFQNNGVVDDSQLPKDRFSAERLKGVDSTLKIQPAKLEDSAVYLCASSGLAGAGADTQYFGPGTRLTVL.